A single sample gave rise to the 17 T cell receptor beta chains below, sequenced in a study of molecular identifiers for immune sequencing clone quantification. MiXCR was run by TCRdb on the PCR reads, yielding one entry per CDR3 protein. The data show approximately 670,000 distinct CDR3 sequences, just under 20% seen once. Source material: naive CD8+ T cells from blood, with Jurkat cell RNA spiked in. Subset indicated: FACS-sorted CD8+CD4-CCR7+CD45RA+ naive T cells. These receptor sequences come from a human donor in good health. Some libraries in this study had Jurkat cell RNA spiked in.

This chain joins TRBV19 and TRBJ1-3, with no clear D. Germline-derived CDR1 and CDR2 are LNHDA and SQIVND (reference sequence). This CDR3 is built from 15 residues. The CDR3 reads CATRRADFSGNTIYF. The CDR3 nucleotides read TGTGCTACTCGGAGGGCAGATTTCTCTGGAAACACCATATATTTT.

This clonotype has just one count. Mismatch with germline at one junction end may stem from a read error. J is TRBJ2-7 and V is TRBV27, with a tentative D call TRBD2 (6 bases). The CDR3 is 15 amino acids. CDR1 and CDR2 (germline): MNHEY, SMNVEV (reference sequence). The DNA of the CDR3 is TGTACCAGCAGTTTAGGAGCGGGCATTACCTACGAGCAGTACTTC. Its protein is CTSSLGAGITYEQYF.

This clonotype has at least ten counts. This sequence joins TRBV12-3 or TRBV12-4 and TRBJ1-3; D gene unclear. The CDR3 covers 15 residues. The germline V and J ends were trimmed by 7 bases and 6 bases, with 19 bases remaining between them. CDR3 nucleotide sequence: TGTGCCAGCACCCTCCGACCGGGTATCGAAAACACCATATATTTT. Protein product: CASTLRPGIENTIYF.

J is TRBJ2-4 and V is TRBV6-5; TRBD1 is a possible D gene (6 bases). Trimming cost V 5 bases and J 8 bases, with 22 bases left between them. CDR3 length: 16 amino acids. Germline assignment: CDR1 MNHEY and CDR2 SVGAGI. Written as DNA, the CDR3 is TGTGCCAGCAGTCAGGTTACGGGGCCAAAGGGGGACATTCAGTACTTC. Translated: CASSQVTGPKGDIQYF.

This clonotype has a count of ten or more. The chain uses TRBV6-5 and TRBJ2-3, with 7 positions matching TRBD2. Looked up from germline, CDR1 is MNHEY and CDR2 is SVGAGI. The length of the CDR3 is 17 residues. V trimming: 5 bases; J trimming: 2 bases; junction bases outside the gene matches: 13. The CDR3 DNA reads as TGTGCCAGCAGTGCCGAGCCCCTAGCGGCATTCACAGATACGCAGTATTTT. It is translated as CASSAEPLAAFTDTQYF.

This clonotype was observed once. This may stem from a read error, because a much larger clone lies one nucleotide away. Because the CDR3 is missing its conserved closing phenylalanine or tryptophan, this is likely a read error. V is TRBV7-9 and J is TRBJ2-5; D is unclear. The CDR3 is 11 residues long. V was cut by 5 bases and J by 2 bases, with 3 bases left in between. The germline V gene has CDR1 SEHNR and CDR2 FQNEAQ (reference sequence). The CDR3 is CASSAQETQYL. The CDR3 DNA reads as TGTGCCAGCAGCGCGCAAGAGACCCAGTACCTC.

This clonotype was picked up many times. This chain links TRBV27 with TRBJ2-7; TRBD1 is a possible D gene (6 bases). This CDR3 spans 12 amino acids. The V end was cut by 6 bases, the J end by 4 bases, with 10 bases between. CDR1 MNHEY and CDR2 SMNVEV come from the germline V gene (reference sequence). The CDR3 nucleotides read TGTGCCAGCAGGGCAGGGGTGTACGAGCAGTACTTC. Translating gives CASRAGVYEQYF.

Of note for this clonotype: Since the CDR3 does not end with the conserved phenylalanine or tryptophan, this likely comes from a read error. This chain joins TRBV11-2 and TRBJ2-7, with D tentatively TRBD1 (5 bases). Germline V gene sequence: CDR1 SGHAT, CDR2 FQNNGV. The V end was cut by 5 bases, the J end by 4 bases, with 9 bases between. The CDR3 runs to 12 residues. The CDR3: CASSPDSYEQYY. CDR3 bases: TGTGCCAGCAGCCCCGACAGTTACGAGCAGTACTAC.

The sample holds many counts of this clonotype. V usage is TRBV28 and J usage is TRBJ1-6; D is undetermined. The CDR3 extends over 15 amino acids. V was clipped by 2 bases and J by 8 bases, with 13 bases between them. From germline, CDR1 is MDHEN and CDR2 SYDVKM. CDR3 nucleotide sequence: TGTGCCAGCAGTTTAGAAATCGGGTTTGATTCACCCCTCCACTTT. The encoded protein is CASSLEIGFDSPLHF.

CDR3 sequence reads: CASSQGPRDRGGYEQYF. The DNA for the CDR3 is TGCGCCAGCAGCCAAGGACCACGGGACAGGGGAGGGTACGAGCAGTACTTC. The chain joins TRBV4-1 to TRBJ2-7; TRBD1 agrees at 10 bases. CDR3 length equals 17 residues. CDR1 and CDR2 from the germline V gene are MGHRA and YSYEKL. The V gene end was trimmed by 1 base and the J gene end by 4 bases; junction bases not matched to a gene: 10.

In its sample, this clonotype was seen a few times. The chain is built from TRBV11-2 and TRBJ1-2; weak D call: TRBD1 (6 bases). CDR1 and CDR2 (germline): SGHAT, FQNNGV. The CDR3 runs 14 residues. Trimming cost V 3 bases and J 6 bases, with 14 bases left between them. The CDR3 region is CASSLTDSWDGYTF. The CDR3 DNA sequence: TGTGCCAGCAGCTTGACGGACAGTTGGGATGGCTACACCTTC.

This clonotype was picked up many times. The CDR3 here is CASSSLGQGEETQYF. As DNA, the CDR3 is TGTGCCAGCAGCTCACTCGGTCAAGGGGAAGAGACCCAGTACTTC. The rearrangement uses TRBV7-9 and TRBJ2-5; TRBD1 might be the D (5 bases). The CDR3 length is 15 residues. Germline-derived CDR1 and CDR2 are SEHNR and FQNEAQ (reference sequence). V was pared by 4 bases and J by 3 bases, with 15 bases between.

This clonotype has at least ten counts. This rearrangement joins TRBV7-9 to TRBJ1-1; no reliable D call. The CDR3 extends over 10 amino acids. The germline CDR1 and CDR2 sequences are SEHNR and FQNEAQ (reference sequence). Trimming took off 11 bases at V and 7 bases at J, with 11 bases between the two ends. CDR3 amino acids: CASTMGEAFF. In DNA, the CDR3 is TGTGCCTCCACCATGGGTGAAGCTTTCTTT.

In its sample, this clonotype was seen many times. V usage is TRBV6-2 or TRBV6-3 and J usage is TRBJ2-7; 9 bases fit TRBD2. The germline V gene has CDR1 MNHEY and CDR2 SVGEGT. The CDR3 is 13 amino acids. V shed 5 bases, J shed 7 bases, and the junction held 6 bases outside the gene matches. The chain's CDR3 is CASSRTSADEQYF. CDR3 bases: TGTGCCAGCAGTCGGACTAGCGCAGATGAGCAGTACTTC.

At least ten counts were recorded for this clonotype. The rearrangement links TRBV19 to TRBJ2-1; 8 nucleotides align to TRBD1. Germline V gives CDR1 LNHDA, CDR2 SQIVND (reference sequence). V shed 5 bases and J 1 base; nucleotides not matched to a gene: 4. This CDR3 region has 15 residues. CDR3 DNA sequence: TGTGCCAGTAGTCTCGGGACAGGTTCCTACAATGAGCAGTTCTTC. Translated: CASSLGTGSYNEQFF.

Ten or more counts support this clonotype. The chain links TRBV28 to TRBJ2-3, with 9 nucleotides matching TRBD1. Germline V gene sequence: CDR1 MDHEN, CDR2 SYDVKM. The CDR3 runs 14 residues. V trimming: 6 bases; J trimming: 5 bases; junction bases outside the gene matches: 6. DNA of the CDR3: TGTGCCAGCAGCACGGGACAGGGTGGAGATACGCAGTATTTT. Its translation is CASSTGQGGDTQYF.

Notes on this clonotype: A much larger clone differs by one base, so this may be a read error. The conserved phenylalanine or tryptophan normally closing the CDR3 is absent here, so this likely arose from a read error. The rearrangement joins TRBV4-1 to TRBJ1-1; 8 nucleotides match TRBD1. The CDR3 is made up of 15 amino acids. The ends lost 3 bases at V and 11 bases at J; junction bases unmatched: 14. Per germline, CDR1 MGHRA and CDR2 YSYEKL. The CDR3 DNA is TGCGCCAGCAGCCAGGGGGGACAGGTCGTACAAGGGGCTTTCTCT. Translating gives CASSQGGQVVQGAFS.